This T cell receptor beta chain originates from a study of blood T cell repertoires in COVID-19. The data were produced by immunoSEQ multiplex PCR, yet TCRdb's version contains in-frame clones alone and is incomplete. The profile covers some 370,000 clones, with roughly four fifths appearing a single time and approximately 4.7% taken by the ten largest. Germline V lookup: CDR1 LGHNA, CDR2 YSLEER. This CDR3 comprises 15 residues. V was trimmed by 3 bases and J by 4 bases, leaving 16 bases between them. Material: PBMCs or T cells enriched from blood (not recorded which). The origin of this receptor is a woman between 45 and 60 years old who had recovered from COVID-19. J is TRBJ2-7 and V is TRBV4-3, with D perhaps TRBD1 (6 bases). CDR3 protein: CASSQEISDSYEQYF. The CDR3 nucleotides read TGCGCCAGCAGCCAGGAGATTTCGGACAGTTACGAGCAGTACTTC.